These 26 T cell receptor beta chains were sequenced from one sample in a study of cytomegalovirus exposure and HLA in healthy donors (dated by TCRdb to 2016 to 2017). Library preparation employed the immunoSEQ multiplex PCR assay. A mixture of 60 forward primers for TCR Vbeta segments and 13 reverse primers for TCR Jbeta segments was used in the multiplex PCR. TCRdb re-hosts the immuneACCESS table, in-frame sequences only. Its copies lack some clones; in the studies checked, an unresolved V gene accounts for under half of them, and the cause for the rest is not known. The table for this sample lists about 82,000 clones; 70% to 80% of them were counted only once. The top ten hold around an eighth of the sample. Sequencing was performed on PBMCs. These receptors were obtained from a human donor in good health.

This clone was detected a few times. This chain uses TRBV7-9 with TRBJ1-1; no definite D call. The ends were cut back, 2 bases at V and 1 base at J, with 8 bases in the middle. Germline V lookup: CDR1 SEHNR, CDR2 FQNEAQ (reference sequence). The CDR3 covers 14 residues. In nucleotides, the CDR3 is TGTGCCAGCAGCTTACAGGATTCGAACACTGAAGCTTTCTTT. Translated: CASSLQDSNTEAFF.

On this clone: At one boundary the junction diverges from the germline segment, which might be a read error. The chain employs TRBV7-7 and TRBJ2-3, with TRBD1 matching 9 bases. Germline V CDR1 and CDR2: SSHAT, FNYEAQ (reference sequence). This CDR3 has 15 amino acids. The DNA of the CDR3 is TGTGCTAGCAGCTCAGGGACAGGGAGATCAGATACGCAGTATTTT. Translated, it gives CASSSGTGRSDTQYF.

A word on this clone: One end of the junction fails to match germline, which may point to a read error. This rearrangement joins TRBV6-1 to TRBJ1-2, with a weak D call TRBD1 (6 bases). The CDR3 loop spans 14 amino acids. The germline gives CDR1 MNHNS, CDR2 SASEGT. The CDR3: CASSEAAGGYGYPF. The CDR3 coding sequence is TGTGCCAGCAGTGAAGCGGCGGGGGGCTATGGCTACCCCTTC.

The CDR3 loop reads CAWLTSLAGEQFF. The DNA for the CDR3 is TGTGCCTGGCTAACCTCACTAGCTGGTGAGCAGTTCTTC. The chain employs TRBV30 and TRBJ2-1; D is perhaps TRBD2 (6 bases). V was shortened by 5 bases and J by 9 bases, with 17 bases between the two germline ends. This CDR3 has 13 residues. From germline, CDR1 is GTSNPN and CDR2 SVGIG (reference sequence).

This clone appeared a few times. The V call is TRBV18, the J call TRBJ1-6; tentatively, D is TRBD1 (6 bases). This CDR3 region has 14 residues. Deletions cut 6 bases from V and 2 bases from J, with 8 bases between. Germline V lookup: CDR1 KGHSH, CDR2 LQKENI. The CDR3 is CASSRDTYNSPLHF. The CDR3 DNA reads TGTGCCAGCTCCCGGGACACCTATAATTCACCCCTCCACTTT.

The chain employs TRBV18 and TRBJ2-5; TRBD2 is a possible D gene (5 bases). V lost 3 bases and J 5 bases, leaving 13 bases between the germline ends. The CDR3 is 14 amino acids. Germline V gene sequence: CDR1 KGHSH, CDR2 LQKENI. The CDR3 nucleotides read TGTGCCAGCTCACCGAGGCGGGTTCAGGAGACCCAGTACTTC. It translates to CASSPRRVQETQYF.

The chain combines TRBV7-8 with TRBJ2-2, with TRBD1 identical over 9 bases. From germline, CDR1 is SGHVS and CDR2 FQNEAQ. This CDR3 has 16 residues. The trim removed 11 bases at V and 2 bases at J, leaving 12 bases unmatched. The chain's CDR3 is CAGAWDRAGNTGELFF. The DNA for the CDR3 is TGTGCCGGAGCATGGGACAGGGCGGGAAACACCGGGGAGCTGTTTTTT.

This clone was detected a few times. The chain is built from TRBV11-3 and TRBJ1-1, with D maybe TRBD1 (5 bases). Trimming cost V 3 bases and J 0 bases, with 8 bases left between them. Germline loops: CDR1 SGHNT, CDR2 YENEEA. The CDR3 loop spans 14 amino acids. The CDR3 DNA is TGTGCCAGCAGCTTGGGGGGAATGAACACTGAAGCTTTCTTT. This codes for CASSLGGMNTEAFF.

Turning to this clone: An end of the junction does not agree with germline; a read error may underlie this. The chain is built from TRBV6-5 and TRBJ2-7, with D perhaps matching TRBD2 (5 bases). This CDR3 is built from 13 residues. Germline CDR1 MNHEY, CDR2 SVGAGI. CDR3: CASSWTPSNEQYF. In nucleotides, the CDR3 is TGTGCCAGCAGTTGGACTCCCTCCAACGAGCAGTACTTC.

The V call is TRBV5-1, the J call TRBJ1-4; 7 nucleotides align to TRBD1. V dropped 6 bases and J dropped 0; count of bases not matched to a gene: 2. The CDR3 has 14 amino acids. Germline CDR1 SGHRS, CDR2 YFSETQ. CDR3 sequence: CASKQGSTNEKLFF. The CDR3 nucleotides read TGCGCCAGCAAACAGGGGTCAACTAATGAAAAACTGTTTTTT.

V usage is TRBV29-1 and J usage is TRBJ2-3; 11 positions agree with TRBD1. With V trimmed by 1 base and J by 14 bases, 8 bases remained unmatched. The CDR3 spans 13 residues. Germline V CDR1 and CDR2: SQVTM, ANQGSEA. The CDR3 nucleotides are TGCAGCGTTGAAGGGGCGGGACAGGGGGTCTTGTATTTT. Protein: CSVEGAGQGVLYF.

The chain recombines TRBV7-9 with TRBJ1-2; weak D call: TRBD1 (5 bases). The CDR3 runs to 16 residues. The germline V gene has CDR1 SEHNR and CDR2 FQNEAQ (reference sequence). Trimming pared 3 bases from V and 6 bases from J, leaving 20 bases between. The CDR3 reads CASSFTGVPRADGYTF. For the CDR3, the DNA is TGTGCCAGCAGCTTCACGGGGGTTCCCAGGGCGGATGGCTACACCTTC.

CDR3 loop: CASEKGEVTQYF. Here the CDR3 DNA reads TGTGCCAGCGAGAAAGGGGAGGTGACCCAGTACTTC. The chain carries TRBV7-9 and TRBJ2-5, with D tentatively TRBD2 (6 bases). The V gene's germline CDR1 is SEHNR and CDR2 FQNEAQ (reference sequence). V dropped 8 bases and J dropped 7 bases, with 14 bases sitting between them. The CDR3 covers 12 residues.

This sequence joins TRBV7-8 and TRBJ2-3; unclear D gene. CDR1 is SGHVS and CDR2 is FQNEAQ in the germline V gene. The CDR3 runs 12 residues. Trimming took off 1 base at V and 5 bases at J, with 4 bases between the two ends. CDR3 residues: CASSLGLDTQYF. CDR3 sequence (DNA): TGTGCCAGCAGCTTAGGACTAGATACGCAGTATTTT. The whole variable domain, remainder taken from reference TRBV7-8 and TRBJ2-3, is GAGVSQSPRYKVAKRGQDVALRCDPISGHVSLFWYQQALGQGPEFLTYFQNEAQLDKSGLPSDRFFAERPEGSVSTLKIQRTQQEDSAVYLCASSLGLDTQYFGPGTRLTVL.

This chain joins TRBV10-1 and TRBJ2-3; D might be TRBD1 (6 bases). Germline assignment: CDR1 WNHNN and CDR2 SYGVQD (reference sequence). The CDR3 is made up of 15 amino acids. V lost 3 bases, J lost 3 bases, and 13 bases lay in between. CDR3 amino acids: CASSEQGGITDTQYF. The CDR3 nucleotides are TGCGCCAGCAGTGAACAGGGTGGAATAACAGATACGCAGTATTTT.

This clone was counted only a few times. This CDR3 is also generated by other DNA sequences in the sample. The chain recombines TRBV6-1 with TRBJ2-2; TRBD1 agrees at 7 bases. In germline, CDR1 is MNHNS, CDR2 SASEGT. The V gene end was trimmed by 6 bases and the J gene end by 2 bases; junction bases not matched to a gene: 6. CDR3 length: 15 amino acids. CDR3 region: CASRTGTANTGELFF. CDR3 DNA: TGTGCCAGCAGGACGGGGACAGCTAACACCGGGGAGCTGTTTTTT.

V usage is TRBV7-2 and J usage is TRBJ2-2; D is ambiguous. V was shortened by 3 bases and J by 4 bases, with 6 bases between the two germline ends. Germline assignment: CDR1 SGHTA and CDR2 FQGNSA. The CDR3 has 13 residues. The chain's CDR3 is CASSFSSTGELFF. CDR3 DNA: TGTGCCAGCAGCTTTAGCAGCACCGGGGAGCTGTTTTTT.

V and J are TRBV29-1 and TRBJ2-1; D is ambiguous. The germline V and J ends were trimmed by 4 bases and 5 bases, with 12 bases remaining between them. There are 13 residues in the CDR3. CDR1 and CDR2 from the germline V gene are SQVTM and ANQGSEA. The CDR3 sequence is CSVGWATNNEQFF. For the CDR3, the DNA is TGCAGCGTTGGGTGGGCAACAAACAATGAGCAGTTCTTC.

This sequence joins TRBV15 and TRBJ2-1; TRBD2 is a possible D gene (6 bases). Trimming left V 1 base short and J 6 bases short, with 13 bases between. CDR3 length: 15 residues. CDR1 and CDR2 from the germline V gene are LNHNV and YYDKDF (reference sequence). The CDR3 region is CATSRGGVEGNEQFF. DNA of the CDR3: TGTGCCACCAGCAGAGGGGGGGTTGAGGGCAATGAGCAGTTCTTC.

This chain links TRBV29-1 with TRBJ1-3; D is unresolved. CDR3 length equals 11 residues. The V gene's germline CDR1 is SQVTM and CDR2 ANQGSEA. The germline V and J ends were trimmed by 2 bases and 4 bases, with 3 bases remaining between them. Here the CDR3 reads CSVEQGNTIYF. The CDR3 DNA is TGCAGCGTTGAACAGGGAAACACCATATATTTT.

This clone was recorded once. The J gene is TRBJ1-5, the V gene TRBV6-5, with a tentative D call TRBD1 (5 bases). V was pared by 6 bases and J by 11 bases, with 14 bases between. CDR1 is MNHEY, CDR2 SVGAGI, per germline. CDR3 length equals 12 residues. The CDR3 loop is CASSAGGWSQHF. The CDR3 DNA is TGTGCCAGCAGCGCTGGGGGGTGGTCCCAGCATTTT.

The chain is built from TRBV4-1 and TRBJ1-2; TRBD1 matches at 7 bases. J lost 5 bases, V lost 3 bases, and 6 bases had no gene match. This CDR3 spans 14 amino acids. Germline CDR1 and CDR2: MGHRA and YSYEKL. CDR3 sequence reads: CASSHPGTDYGYTF. The CDR3 DNA sequence: TGCGCCAGCAGCCATCCAGGGACAGATTATGGCTACACCTTC.

V usage is TRBV5-4 and J usage is TRBJ2-7; maybe TRBD2 (7 bases). CDR1 is SGHNT and CDR2 is YYREEE in the germline V gene (reference sequence). The CDR3 is 15 amino acids. V was cut by 4 bases and J by 6 bases, with 20 bases left in between. CDR3 loop: CASSPKGGRQVEQYF. CDR3 DNA: TGTGCCAGCAGCCCTAAGGGGGGGCGTCAGGTCGAGCAGTACTTC.

Notes on this clone: Other nucleotide sequences from this sample produce the same CDR3. This chain uses TRBV5-1 with TRBJ2-1, with D possibly matching TRBD2 (6 bases). This CDR3 has 13 residues. Germline V CDR1 and CDR2: SGHRS, YFSETQ. V was clipped by 2 bases and J by 5 bases, with 8 bases between them. The CDR3 sequence is CASSFGGDNEQFF. Written as DNA, the CDR3 is TGCGCCAGCAGCTTCGGAGGGGACAATGAGCAGTTCTTC.

The chain couples TRBV4-2 to TRBJ1-2, with a tentative D call TRBD1 (5 bases). V lost 5 bases and J lost 4, with 11 bases in between. The germline CDR1 and CDR2 sequences are LGHNA and YNFKEQ. This CDR3 comprises 13 residues. The CDR3 nucleotides are TGTGCCAGCAGCTTGGAGGGACTCTATGGCTACACCTTC. Protein product: CASSLEGLYGYTF.

A single count supports this clone. J is TRBJ2-5 and V is TRBV4-3; unclear D gene. Germline V CDR1 and CDR2: LGHNA, YSLEER. This CDR3 has 12 residues. V was clipped by 0 bases and J by 4 bases, with 3 bases between them. CDR3 loop: CASSQELETQYF. In DNA, the CDR3 is TGCGCCAGCAGCCAAGAACTAGAGACCCAGTACTTC.